This passage covers 18 T cell receptor beta chains from one sample sequenced in a study of shared clonotypes between healthy human individuals. Here immunoSEQ multiplex PCR was the method, and the copy in TCRdb shows in-frame clones only, minus some. Here the sample spans approximately 980,000 clones, 76% being singletons. The sequenced sample consisted of memory CD4+ T cells sorted from blood. Stated subset: CD45RA-negative fraction. Receptor source: a young man in good health.

On this clone itself: The same CDR3 also results from other DNA sequences found in this sample. V and J are TRBV19 and TRBJ2-5; the match to TRBD1 covers 7 bases. The J segment lost 2 bases and the V segment lost 1 base, leaving 4 bases of the junction unmatched. The CDR3 extends over 15 amino acids. Germline V gene lookup returns CDR1 LNHDA and CDR2 SQIVND (reference sequence). Here the CDR3 DNA reads TGTGCCAGTAGTATAGTTCGGACAGGTCAAGAGACCCAGTACTTC. It specifies CASSIVRTGQETQYF.

A word on this clone: The sample holds other DNA sequences that translate to the same CDR3. The chain combines TRBV6-1 with TRBJ1-1; TRBD1 matches at 7 bases. There are 14 residues in the CDR3. The J segment lost 3 bases and the V segment lost 4 bases, leaving 5 bases of the junction unmatched. Per germline, CDR1 MNHNS and CDR2 SASEGT. Here the CDR3 reads CASSVDRADTEAFF. The DNA of the CDR3 is TGTGCCAGCAGTGTAGACAGGGCAGACACTGAAGCTTTCTTT.

V gene TRBV11-1 combines with J gene TRBJ1-6, with D uncertain. The CDR3 covers 15 residues. CDR1 SGHAT and CDR2 FQDESV come from the germline V gene (reference sequence). V lost 6 bases and J 4 bases, leaving 13 bases between the germline ends. The CDR3 coding sequence is TGTGCCAGCAGTCGCGAACCTCCATATAATTCACCCCTCCACTTT. It specifies CASSREPPYNSPLHF.

The chain combines TRBV10-3 with TRBJ2-7, with TRBD2 matching over 9 bases. V trimming: 4 bases; J trimming: 0 bases; junction bases outside the gene matches: 7. The germline V gene has CDR1 ENHRY and CDR2 SYGVKD. This CDR3 is 16 amino acids long. CDR3 sequence: CAISGREGQGSYEQYF. CDR3 sequence (DNA): TGTGCCATCAGTGGGCGGGAGGGCCAGGGCTCCTACGAGCAGTACTTC.

This chain connects TRBV29-1 to TRBJ2-2; D could derive from TRBD1 or TRBD2 (6 bases each). V was shortened by 4 bases and J by 7 bases, with 13 bases between the two germline ends. The germline gives CDR1 SQVTM, CDR2 ANQGSEA. CDR3 size: 13 residues. The CDR3 DNA sequence: TGCAGCGTTGCGGGGGCCTCCGTCGGGGAGCTGTTTTTT. Translation: CSVAGASVGELFF.

The V call is TRBV4-1, the J call TRBJ2-3; tentative D call: TRBD2 (5 bases). Germline CDR1 and CDR2: MGHRA and YSYEKL. V lost 1 base and J 6 bases, leaving 14 bases between the germline ends. This CDR3 comprises 15 residues. The CDR3, as DNA: TGCGCCAGCAGCCAAGCTCAGACCCCGGGGGATACGCAGTATTTT. This translates into CASSQAQTPGDTQYF.

This clone turned up a few times. The chain joins TRBV9 to TRBJ2-1, with D unclear. The CDR3 consists of 13 residues. Germline V lookup: CDR1 SGDLS, CDR2 YYNGEE. Deletions cut 0 bases from V and 7 bases from J, with 8 bases between. For the CDR3, the DNA is TGTGCCAGCAGCGTAGTGTCTAGGAATGAGCAGTTCTTC. This gives the protein CASSVVSRNEQFF.

V gene TRBV18 combines with J gene TRBJ1-6, with 7 bases that match TRBD1. J was trimmed by 5 bases and V by 5 bases; bases with no gene match: 6. CDR3 length equals 15 residues. Germline V gene sequence: CDR1 KGHSH, CDR2 LQKENI. The CDR3 nucleotides read TGTGCCAGCTCAGGACAGGTGGGCGATAATTCACCCCTCCACTTT. It specifies CASSGQVGDNSPLHF. The entire variable domain, with the rest obtained from reference TRBV18 and TRBJ1-6, is as follows: NAGVMQNPRHLVRRRGQEARLRCSPMKGHSHVYWYRQLPEEGLKFMVYLQKENIIDESGMPKERFSAEFPKEGPSILRIQQVVRGDSAAYFCASSGQVGDNSPLHFGNGTRLTVT.

A remark on this clone: In the same sample, other DNA sequences code for this CDR3. The V and J genes are TRBV27 and TRBJ1-6; D is uncertain. CDR1 and CDR2 (germline): MNHEY, SMNVEV (reference sequence). The CDR3 is made up of 14 amino acids. Trimming removed 3 bases from V and 4 bases from J, with 7 bases in between. CDR3: CASSFSSYNSPLHF. The DNA for the CDR3 is TGTGCCAGCAGTTTTTCATCTTATAATTCACCCCTCCACTTT.

The chain recombines TRBV7-2 with TRBJ2-7; 13 nucleotides agree with TRBD2. The germline CDR1 and CDR2 sequences are SGHTA and FQGNSA. This CDR3 has 16 amino acids. The J segment lost 4 bases and the V segment lost 5 bases, leaving 8 bases of the junction unmatched. In DNA, the CDR3 is TGTGCCAGCAGCCCCTGGACTAGCGGGAGTGGGTACGAGCAGTACTTC. This encodes CASSPWTSGSGYEQYF.

V is TRBV30 and J is TRBJ2-1; 7 bases align to TRBD2. Trimming at V came to 0 bases and at J to 4 bases, leaving 3 bases not matched to a gene. The CDR3 loop spans 14 amino acids. In germline, CDR1 is GTSNPN, CDR2 SVGIG (reference sequence). The CDR3 loop is CAWSVSSGYNEQFF. In DNA, the CDR3 is TGTGCCTGGAGTGTCTCTAGCGGTTACAATGAGCAGTTCTTC. The variable domain in full, with the rest retrieved from reference TRBV30 and TRBJ2-1, is SQTIHQWPATLVQPVGSPLSLECTVEGTSNPNLYWYRQAAGRGLQLLFYSVGIGQISSEVPQNLSASRPQDRQFILSSKKLLLSDSGFYLCAWSVSSGYNEQFFGPGTRLTVL.

The chain has TRBV7-9 and TRBJ2-7; possible D gene TRBD1, 7 bases. V was pared by 5 bases and J by 7 bases, with 15 bases between. CDR3 length equals 13 residues. Germline CDR1 and CDR2: SEHNR and FQNEAQ (reference sequence). CDR3 residues: CASSNRDSGEQYF. The CDR3 region has the DNA TGTGCCAGCAGCAACCGGGACAGCGGGGAGCAGTACTTC.

This chain uses TRBV5-4 with TRBJ2-7; 8 nucleotides match TRBD1. The germline V gene encodes CDR1 SGHNT and CDR2 YYREEE (reference sequence). Trimming took 4 bases from V and 6 from J; bases not matched to a gene: 12. The CDR3 is 15 amino acids. Here the CDR3 reads CASSRLDRESREQYF. For the CDR3, the DNA is TGTGCCAGCAGCCGGTTGGACAGGGAAAGTCGCGAGCAGTACTTC.

This sequence joins TRBV5-1 and TRBJ2-5; maybe TRBD1 (7 bases). Germline-derived CDR1 and CDR2 are SGHRS and YFSETQ. The V and J ends lost 2 bases and 0 bases respectively, with 14 bases between them. The CDR3 is 16 residues long. CDR3 nucleotides: TGCGCCAGCAGCTTACAGGGGACTCCCTACCAAGAGACCCAGTACTTC. This encodes CASSLQGTPYQETQYF.

The chain carries TRBV6-6 and TRBJ2-7; D not resolved. V lost 5 bases to trimming and J lost 2 bases, with 7 bases between them. The germline gives CDR1 MNHNY, CDR2 SVGAGI (reference sequence). This CDR3 comprises 12 residues. CDR3 DNA sequence: TGTGCCAGCAGTGCCGAAACCTACGAGCAGTACTTC. Protein product: CASSAETYEQYF.

The rearrangement joins TRBV5-6 to TRBJ2-7; D may be TRBD1 (5 bases). The ends were cut back, 5 bases at V and 5 bases at J, with 17 bases in the middle. The CDR3 has 14 residues. The germline V gene encodes CDR1 SGHDT and CDR2 YYEEEE. The CDR3 DNA follows: TGTGCCAGCAGTACCGGGCCTCAAGGGGACGAGCAGTACTTC. Translating it yields CASSTGPQGDEQYF.

The table lists this clone with a few counts. The V and J genes are TRBV11-2 and TRBJ1-6; 7 bases map to TRBD1. Trimming removed 4 bases from V and 0 bases from J; junction bases left unmatched: 3. The CDR3 sequence is 16 residues long. Germline assignment: CDR1 SGHAT and CDR2 FQNNGV. This chain's CDR3 is CASSSRTGSYNSPLHF. CDR3 nucleotides: TGTGCCAGCAGCTCACGGACAGGCTCCTATAATTCACCCCTCCACTTT.

This clone has a single count. CDR3 sequence (DNA): TGCGCCAGCAGCTTGGGCTCGGTTTTACAGGATCGAGAGACCCAGTACTTC. As protein: CASSLGSVLQDRETQYF. The rearrangement joins TRBV5-1 to TRBJ2-5; D is perhaps TRBD1 (5 bases). This CDR3 spans 17 amino acids. Trimming removed 0 bases at V and 4 bases at J, with 19 bases between. CDR1 is SGHRS and CDR2 is YFSETQ in the germline V gene.